One and the same sample provided the 11 T cell receptor beta chains below, sequenced in a study of T cells after somatic rescue of genetic block. TCRdb's table, derived via immunoSEQ multiplex PCR, lists solely in-frame clones and lacks some. The sample holds some 74,000 clones, roughly 90% seen once. Sequencing input: peripheral blood mononuclear cells (PBMCs). The source of these receptors is a young man.

In this sample, this clone turned up once. The V call is TRBV10-3, the J call TRBJ2-7; D call uncertain. Germline CDR1 is ENHRY and CDR2 is SYGVKD. The CDR3 contains 15 residues. V shed 2 bases and J shed 3 bases, with 14 bases lying between them. CDR3: CAISEAMGLGYEQYF. The CDR3 region has the DNA TGTGCCATCAGTGAGGCGATGGGCTTGGGCTACGAGCAGTACTTC.

The V and J genes are TRBV2 and TRBJ2-3; 9 bases line up with TRBD2. CDR3 length: 15 residues. Germline V CDR1 and CDR2: SNHLY, FYNNEI. J was trimmed by 2 bases and V by 4 bases; bases with no gene match: 4. CDR3 nucleotides: TGTGCCAGCAGTGCTGGACTAGCGACCACAGATACGCAGTATTTT. Its translation: CASSAGLATTDTQYF. Full variable domain (missing parts from reference TRBV2 and TRBJ2-3): EPEVTQTPSHQVTQMGQEVILRCVPISNHLYFYWYRQILGQKVEFLVSFYNNEISEKSEIFDDQFSVERPDGSNFTLKIRSTKLEDSAMYFCASSAGLATTDTQYFGPGTRLTVL.

This chain uses TRBV18 with TRBJ2-3, with 7 bases matching TRBD2. The CDR3 totals 13 residues. The germline CDR1 and CDR2 sequences are KGHSH and LQKENI. The trim removed 4 bases at V and 5 bases at J, leaving 3 bases unmatched. CDR3 sequence (DNA): TGTGCCAGCTCACAGACTAGCCAAGATACGCAGTATTTT. It translates to CASSQTSQDTQYF.

The chain couples TRBV2 to TRBJ1-6, with TRBD1 as a possible D gene (6 bases). The germline V and J ends were trimmed by 7 bases and 7 bases, with 17 bases remaining between them. This CDR3 is 15 amino acids long. Germline loops: CDR1 SNHLY, CDR2 FYNNEI. This CDR3 reads CASKPAAGVNSPLHF. CDR3 coding DNA: TGTGCCAGCAAGCCGGCGGCAGGGGTCAATTCACCCCTCCACTTT.

V is TRBV9 and J is TRBJ2-2; 16 nucleotides align to TRBD2. Germline V gene lookup returns CDR1 SGDLS and CDR2 YYNGEE. Trimming removed 3 bases from V and 8 bases from J; junction bases left unmatched: 7. The CDR3 contains 17 residues. CDR3 loop: CASSDSGLAGGFGELFF. The CDR3 DNA is TGTGCCAGCAGCGACTCGGGACTAGCGGGAGGGTTTGGGGAGCTGTTTTTT.

The chain links TRBV6-1 to TRBJ1-4; no reliable D call. Trimming took off 1 base at V and 3 bases at J, with 6 bases between the two ends. CDR3 length equals 14 residues. CDR1 is MNHNS, CDR2 SASEGT, per germline. The CDR3 sequence: CASSEGDSNEKLFF. The CDR3 DNA sequence: TGTGCCAGCAGTGAAGGTGATTCTAATGAAAAACTGTTTTTT.

The chain carries TRBV2 and TRBJ1-1; 8 bases match TRBD1. The CDR3 runs 16 residues. In germline, CDR1 is SNHLY, CDR2 FYNNEI. The V gene end was trimmed by 7 bases and the J gene end by 4 bases; junction bases not matched to a gene: 14. CDR3 coding DNA: TGTGCCAGCAAACCAGGGGGCCTGGGGGGGAGCACTGAAGCTTTCTTT. As protein: CASKPGGLGGSTEAFF.

The chain is built from TRBV18 and TRBJ2-7; TRBD2 aligns across 8 bases. This CDR3 comprises 16 residues. Germline CDR1 KGHSH, CDR2 LQKENI. V was clipped by 1 base and J by 2 bases; unmatched bases: 7. CDR3 sequence reads: CASSPRDLAGPYEQYF. The CDR3 DNA is TGTGCCAGCTCACCACGGGATCTAGCGGGCCCCTACGAGCAGTACTTC.

The rearrangement uses TRBV6-6 and TRBJ2-7, with 8 bases fitting TRBD1. The germline V gene has CDR1 MNHNY and CDR2 SVGAGI (reference sequence). CDR3 length: 15 residues. V shed 2 bases and J 1 base; nucleotides not matched to a gene: 4. This CDR3 is CASSYGTGISYEQYF. Written as DNA, the CDR3 is TGTGCCAGCAGTTACGGGACAGGTATATCCTACGAGCAGTACTTC.

The V call is TRBV4-1, the J call TRBJ2-1; TRBD2 is a possible D gene (6 bases). The CDR3 loop spans 17 amino acids. Between the trimmed V and J ends, which lost 0 bases and 8 bases, there was a span of 20 bases. Germline CDR1 reads MGHRA; CDR2 reads YSYEKL. CDR3 sequence: CASSQDVGGTGGDEQFF. The CDR3, as DNA: TGCGCCAGCAGCCAAGATGTGGGTGGGACCGGCGGGGATGAGCAGTTCTTC.

V gene TRBV7-9 combines with J gene TRBJ2-3; D is undetermined. The CDR3 runs 15 residues. Trimming removed 2 bases at V and 0 bases at J, with 9 bases between. The germline CDR1 and CDR2 sequences are SEHNR and FQNEAQ (reference sequence). Here the CDR3 DNA reads TGTGCCAGCAGCTTATTAGGCCGGAGCACAGATACGCAGTATTTT. This translates into CASSLLGRSTDTQYF.